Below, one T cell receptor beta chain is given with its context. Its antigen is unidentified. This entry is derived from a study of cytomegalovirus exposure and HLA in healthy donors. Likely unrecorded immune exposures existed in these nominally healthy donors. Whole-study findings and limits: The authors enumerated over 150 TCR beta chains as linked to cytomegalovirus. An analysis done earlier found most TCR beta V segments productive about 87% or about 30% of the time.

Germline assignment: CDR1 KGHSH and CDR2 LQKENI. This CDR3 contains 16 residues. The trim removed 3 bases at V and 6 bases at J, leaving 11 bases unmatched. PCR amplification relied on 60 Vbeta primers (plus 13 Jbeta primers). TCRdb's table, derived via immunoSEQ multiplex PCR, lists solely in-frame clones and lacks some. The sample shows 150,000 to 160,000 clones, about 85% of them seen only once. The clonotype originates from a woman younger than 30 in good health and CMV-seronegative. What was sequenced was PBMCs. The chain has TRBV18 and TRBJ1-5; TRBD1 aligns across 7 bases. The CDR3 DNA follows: TGTGCCAGCTCACCTCCGCAGGGGGGCGGACGTCAGCCCCAGCATTTT. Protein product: CASSPPQGGGRQPQHF.